This entry is about one TCR beta chain. Its antigen is undetermined. The data stem from a study of OX40 agonist ivuxolimab in advanced cancers. Study background: Dose-escalation patients had hepatocellular carcinoma, melanoma, renal cell or head and neck cancer. Study-wide points: Clonal expansion among partial responders at 0.1-3.0 mg/kg ranked near the lowest. There were, on average, more expanded clones in CD8+ T cells than in CD4+. A proportion of nonresponders additionally exhibited low normalized T-cell clonal expansion.

The CDR3 loop spans 15 amino acids. Trimming left V 1 base short and J 3 bases short, with 10 bases between. CDR1 and CDR2 (germline): SEHNR, FQNEAQ (reference sequence). TCRdb's table, derived via immunoSEQ multiplex PCR, lists solely in-frame clones and lacks some. Of about 44,000 clones in the sample, 80% to 90% were seen once. V usage is TRBV7-9 and J usage is TRBJ2-1, with D possibly TRBD1 on 5 matching bases. The source is an adult with an advanced solid tumor such as melanoma, head and neck, liver or kidney cancer. Here the sequenced sample was CD4+ or CD8+ T cells sorted from blood, taken in a trial of the OX40 agonist ivuxolimab. In DNA, the CDR3 is TGTGCCAGCAGCTTAGTTCGACAGTACTACAATGAGCAGTTCTTC. Translated: CASSLVRQYYNEQFF.